This T cell receptor (beta chain) was retrieved from a study of T cell responses to AZD1222 COVID-19 vaccine. Study conclusions and caveats: Dominant at 160-218 and 743-854, vaccine-associated CD4 TCRs also spanned spike. Only after the peak T cell response were repertoires sampled.

Here immunoSEQ multiplex PCR was the method, and the copy in TCRdb shows in-frame clones only, minus some. The sample lists about 140,000 clones, approximately 84% occurring once. Germline loops: CDR1 MDHEN, CDR2 SYDVKM. CDR3 length: 13 amino acids. V lost 3 bases to trimming and J lost 10 bases, with 15 bases between them. Turning to this clone: Its antigen is currently unknown.

The sequences come from peripheral blood, collected on day 0 of AZD1222 vaccination. The rearrangement links TRBV28 to TRBJ1-1; D possibly corresponds to TRBD1 (6 bases). The receptor was derived from an adult in good health. The CDR3 loop is CASSFPGIGGAFF. In DNA form, the CDR3 reads TGTGCCAGCAGTTTCCCAGGGATAGGGGGAGCTTTCTTT.